These 20 T cell receptor beta chains were sequenced from one sample in a study of blood T cells in healthy people across ages (dated by TCRdb to the mid-2010s). Preparation of the library involved 5' RACE. Sequencing instrument: Illumina HiSeq 2500. A second PCR of about 6 to 12 cycles was run with a J-beta primer mix and a sample-barcoded 5' primer. The public reads were reprocessed in TCRdb via fastp at Q25 and MiXCR, keeping in-frame beta chains. Identical CDR3 protein sequences are pooled into one entry, listed with their most common genes and DNA. The sample table lists about 1.7 million distinct CDR3 sequences, 28% of them with a count of one. 7% to 9% of the sample is held by the ten biggest clonotypes. The sequenced material came from blood. The origin of the receptors is a woman in her thirties in good health.

The sample holds many counts of this clonotype. The CDR3 region has the DNA TGCGCCAGCTCCAGTAGCGGGAGGTACTACGAGCAGTACTTC. Protein sequence: CASSSSGRYYEQYF. The chain couples TRBV10-2 to TRBJ2-7; 10 bases fit TRBD2. CDR3 length: 14 residues. Germline trimming cut 8 bases from V and 3 bases from J; bases unmatched to any gene: 7. Germline assignment: CDR1 WSHSY and CDR2 SAAADI.

In DNA, the CDR3 is TGTGCCATCAGGAGGTTGAACACCGGGGAGCTGTTTTTT. Residues: CAIRRLNTGELFF. The chain couples TRBV12-3 or TRBV12-4 to TRBJ2-2, with TRBD2 as a possible D gene (5 bases). V lost 10 bases, J lost 1 base, and 10 bases lay in between. The length of the CDR3 is 13 residues.

The chain is built from TRBV21-1 and TRBJ2-4; the DNA was not used to check the table's D call, TRBD1. TRBV21-1 is a listed pseudogene. The CDR3 consists of 17 residues. The CDR3 loop is CASSNIGQGGAKNIQYF. CDR3 nucleotides: TGTGCCAGCAGCAACATAGGACAGGGGGGAGCCAAAAACATTCAGTACTTC.

This clonotype was detected many times. This chain connects TRBV7-9 to TRBJ1-1, with TRBD1 matching 8 bases. The CDR3 sequence is 14 residues long. V was pared by 1 base and J by 4 bases, with 2 bases of the junction left unmatched. Germline V gives CDR1 SEHNR, CDR2 FQNEAQ (reference sequence). In DNA, the CDR3 is TGTGCCAGCAGCTTAGGCAGGGGGCTCACTGAAGCTTTCTTT. As protein: CASSLGRGLTEAFF.

This clonotype has more than one count but fewer than ten. V and J are TRBV7-3 and TRBJ2-5, with 8 bases aligning to TRBD1. The CDR3 covers 15 residues. CDR1 is SGHTA, CDR2 FQGTGA, per germline. V dropped 2 bases and J dropped 2; count of bases not matched to a gene: 4. The CDR3 nucleotides are TGTGCCAGCAGCTTACCAGGGGGCCTTCAAGAGACCCAGTACTTC. Its protein product is CASSLPGGLQETQYF.

This clonotype was recorded a few times. The genes are TRBV20-1 and TRBJ2-2; D gene unclear. The CDR3 sequence is 11 residues long. With 3 bases removed from V and 7 bases from J, the gap between germline ends came to 6 bases. Germline CDR1 DFQATT, CDR2 SNEGSKA (reference sequence). The DNA for the CDR3 is TGCAGTGCTAGCGGAATCGGGGAGCTGTTTTTT. It specifies CSASGIGELFF.

As to this clonotype: Since a much larger clone is just one base distant, this may be a read error. V and J are TRBV7-9 and TRBJ2-5, with 7 bases matching TRBD2. The end of the DNA fits TRBJ2-7 better, so the J call may be wrong. CDR3 size: 13 residues. Germline assignment: CDR1 SEHNR and CDR2 FQNEAQ (reference sequence). The CDR3 sequence: CAGSSAGVGEQYF. In nucleotides, the CDR3 is TGTGCCGGCAGCTCCGCGGGAGTAGGCGAGCAGTACTTC.

The gene calls are TRBV7-3 and TRBJ2-1, with D possibly TRBD2 on 5 matching bases. Germline V gene data show CDR1 as SGHTA and CDR2 as FQGTGA. V was trimmed by 4 bases and J by 13 bases, leaving 17 bases between them. This CDR3 is 13 amino acids long. The DNA for the CDR3 is TGTGCCAGCAGCTCCATATTGGGAGAGACCCAGTTCTTC. Its translation: CASSSILGETQFF.

V and J are TRBV28 and TRBJ2-3; TRBD2 matches 7 bases. The CDR3 runs to 16 residues. With 8 bases clipped from V and 5 bases from J, the junction kept 16 bases outside the gene matches. Germline V CDR1 and CDR2: MDHEN, SYDVKM. The CDR3 DNA follows: TGTGCCAGCGGGTTAAGTAGCGGGCGGTCGGAAGATACGCAGTATTTT. Protein product: CASGLSSGRSEDTQYF.

This chain joins TRBV20-1 and TRBJ2-3; D possibly corresponds to TRBD2 (6 bases). Germline V gene sequence: CDR1 DFQATT, CDR2 SNEGSKA (reference sequence). The length of the CDR3 is 16 residues. V was trimmed by 0 bases and J by 4 bases, leaving 17 bases between them. The CDR3 loop is CSARDISGLDPDTQYF. The CDR3 bases are TGCAGTGCTAGAGATATTAGCGGTTTAGACCCAGATACGCAGTATTTT.

This chain uses TRBV6-1 with TRBJ1-5; D gene unclear. CDR1 and CDR2 (germline): MNHNS, SASEGT. CDR3 length: 11 residues. The V end lost 1 base, the J end lost 15 bases, and 10 bases lay between the germline ends. The CDR3 coding sequence is TGTGCCAGCAGTGAAGAAGGCGGATTGCATTTT. This translates into CASSEEGGLHF.

In DNA form, the CDR3 reads TGTGCCAGCAGCTTAGCTAGCGGGGGGGGGCGAAATGAGCAGTTCTTC. Its protein is CASSLASGGGRNEQFF. V gene TRBV7-2 combines with J gene TRBJ2-1, with TRBD2 matching 11 bases. Losses at the gene ends were 0 bases for V and 7 bases for J; bases not matched to a gene: 5. This CDR3 spans 16 amino acids. Germline V gene sequence: CDR1 SGHTA, CDR2 FQGNSA. Variable domain in full (rest from reference TRBV7-2 and TRBJ2-1): GAGVSQSPSNKVTEKGKDVELRCDPISGHTALYWYRQSLGQGLEFLIYFQGNSAPDKSGLPSDRFSAERTGGSVSTLTIQRTQQEDSAVYLCASSLASGGGRNEQFFGPGTRLTVL.

The chain combines TRBV7-9 with TRBJ1-1; D is possibly TRBD1 (6 bases). Germline CDR1 and CDR2: SEHNR and FQNEAQ (reference sequence). Trimming took off 9 bases at V and 0 bases at J, with 11 bases between the two ends. The CDR3 runs to 13 residues. The CDR3, as DNA: TGTGCCAGGGTCGGACAGATGAACACTGAAGCTTTCTTT. This gives the protein CARVGQMNTEAFF.

The chain uses TRBV11-2 and TRBJ2-7; a possible D gene is TRBD2 (5 bases). The CDR3 covers 12 residues. Germline V CDR1 and CDR2: SGHAT, FQNNGV. The CDR3 DNA sequence: TGTGCTGTTGGGGAGAGCTCCTACGAGCAGTACTTC. Its translation: CAVGESSYEQYF.

The rearrangement links TRBV20-1 to TRBJ2-1; D may be TRBD2 (7 bases). The CDR3 length is 13 residues. Trimming took 5 bases from V and 9 from J, leaving 17 bases between them. Germline CDR1 and CDR2: DFQATT and SNEGSKA (reference sequence). The CDR3 DNA follows: TGCAGTGCTGGGGGGGCCTGGTCCAGTGAGCAGTTCTTC. It is translated as CSAGGAWSSEQFF.

This clonotype was counted only a few times. This sequence joins TRBV7-3 and TRBJ2-3; no clear D gene. Germline V gene data show CDR1 as SGHTA and CDR2 as FQGTGA. The CDR3 runs 15 residues. With 2 bases removed from V and 1 base from J, the gap between germline ends came to 10 bases. The CDR3 region is CASSLGVARTDTQYF. The CDR3 coding sequence is TGTGCCAGCAGCTTAGGGGTAGCTCGCACAGATACGCAGTATTTT.

In its sample, this clonotype was seen a few times. The rearrangement links TRBV20-1 to TRBJ2-3, with 8 bases that match TRBD1. V was clipped by 0 bases and J by 9 bases; unmatched bases: 5. Germline CDR1 and CDR2: DFQATT and SNEGSKA (reference sequence). The CDR3 runs 13 residues. The CDR3 DNA is TGCAGTGCTAGAGATCTGGCAGGGGGCACGCAGTATTTT. Translating it yields CSARDLAGGTQYF.

Concerning this clonotype: A read error may produce the germline difference seen at one junction end. This chain links TRBV7-8 with TRBJ2-7, with D hard to call. The DNA end favors TRBJ2-5, so the J call may be wrong. There are 11 residues in the CDR3. Germline V CDR1 and CDR2: SGHVS, FQNEAQ. The DNA for the CDR3 is TGTGCCGGCAGCTTAGTTGAGACCCAGTACTTC. Translating gives CAGSLVETQYF.

V and J are TRBV5-1 and TRBJ2-7; D might be TRBD1 or TRBD2, each matching 5 bases. Germline CDR1 SGHRS, CDR2 YFSETQ. The CDR3 spans 14 residues. V lost 2 bases and J 6 bases, leaving 15 bases between the germline ends. CDR3 residues: CASSLARDVPEQYF. The DNA of the CDR3 is TGCGCCAGCAGCTTAGCCCGGGACGTACCCGAGCAGTACTTC.

The rearrangement joins TRBV19 to TRBJ2-1; 8 bases are shared with TRBD2. The length of the CDR3 is 16 residues. The germline V gene has CDR1 LNHDA and CDR2 SQIVND (reference sequence). The ends lost 5 bases at V and 7 bases at J; junction bases unmatched: 13. The CDR3 DNA follows: TGTGCCAGTAGTCCCCGAGGAGCGGGAGATCAAAATGAGCAGTTCTTC. This encodes CASSPRGAGDQNEQFF.